Below, 25 T cell receptor beta chains from the same sample are listed, as sequenced in a study of blood T cell repertoires in COVID-19 (dated by TCRdb to 2018 to 2021). To prepare the library, the immunoSEQ multiplex PCR assay was applied. Drawn from immuneACCESS, this table holds only the in-frame rearrangements with V and J called that TCRdb kept. Clones are partly lost; checked studies trace under half to an unresolved V gene and leave the rest unexplained. Here the sample has about 270,000 clones; over 70% occur a single time. The ten largest clonotypes hold approximately 5.9% of the sample. Sequenced sample: peripheral blood. These receptors were collected from a man at least 80 years old with acute or convalescent COVID-19.

The chain has TRBV23-1 and TRBJ2-7; 9 nucleotides agree with TRBD1. TRBV23-1 is recorded as an ORF, its role being uncertain. The CDR3 sequence is 15 residues long. V dropped 2 bases and J dropped 5; count of bases not matched to a gene: 7. The CDR3 reads CASSQGRDRVHEQYF. CDR3 sequence (DNA): TGCGCCAGCAGTCAAGGGCGGGACAGGGTCCACGAGCAGTACTTC.

The chain joins TRBV5-1 to TRBJ2-4; 7 bases fit TRBD1. The CDR3 is made up of 19 amino acids. V lost 7 bases, J lost 3 bases, and 22 bases stayed unmatched. Germline CDR1 and CDR2: SGHRS and YFSETQ. The CDR3 is CASRPEQGLLRDGKNIQYF. The CDR3 DNA reads TGCGCCAGCCGCCCTGAACAGGGGCTCCTACGGGACGGCAAAAACATTCAGTACTTC.

V gene TRBV5-1 combines with J gene TRBJ2-1, with a tentative D call TRBD1 (5 bases). The length of the CDR3 is 13 residues. Germline V gives CDR1 SGHRS, CDR2 YFSETQ. With 0 bases removed from V and 10 bases from J, the gap between germline ends came to 11 bases. The CDR3 DNA sequence: TGCGCCAGCAGCTTGGCCAAGGACACCGAGCAGTTCTTC. As protein: CASSLAKDTEQFF.

This clone occurred once. The rearrangement uses TRBV5-1 and TRBJ1-5; 8 bases map to TRBD1. The germline V gene has CDR1 SGHRS and CDR2 YFSETQ. CDR3 length equals 14 residues. With V trimmed by 1 base and J by 7 bases, 4 bases remained unmatched. The CDR3 spells CASSLQGADQPQHF. In nucleotides, the CDR3 is TGCGCCAGCAGCTTGCAGGGGGCTGACCAGCCCCAGCATTTT.

The genes are TRBV3-1 (or the pseudogene TRBV3-2) and TRBJ1-1; perhaps TRBD1 as D (5 bases). In germline, CDR1 is LGHDT, CDR2 YNNKEL (reference sequence). V was pared by 4 bases and J by 5 bases, with 14 bases between. This CDR3 comprises 14 residues. In DNA form, the CDR3 reads TGTGCCAGCAGCCGGCGGGGGGTAGAAACTGAAGCTTTCTTT. Its translation is CASSRRGVETEAFF.

Notes on this clone: Other nucleotide sequences from this sample produce the same CDR3. The V and J genes are TRBV28 and TRBJ1-5; 7 bases are a match to TRBD1. J gave up 2 bases and V 3 bases, and 7 bases lay outside the gene matches. CDR1 is MDHEN, CDR2 SYDVKM, per germline. This CDR3 comprises 16 residues. CDR3 in amino acids: CASSLTGTGGNQPQHF. Here the CDR3 DNA reads TGTGCCAGCAGTTTGACAGGGACTGGCGGCAATCAGCCCCAGCATTTT.

The chain combines TRBV6-5 with TRBJ1-6, with D perhaps TRBD1 (6 bases). CDR3 length: 14 residues. The germline V gene encodes CDR1 MNHEY and CDR2 SVGAGI. V lost 5 bases to trimming and J lost 8 bases, with 13 bases between them. The CDR3 DNA follows: TGTGCCAGCAGTATAGACAGGCGGGATTCACCCCTCCACTTT. Translated: CASSIDRRDSPLHF.

The J gene is TRBJ2-3, the V gene TRBV11-2; maybe TRBD1 (5 bases). The ends were cut back, 4 bases at V and 0 bases at J, with 14 bases in the middle. There are 16 residues in the CDR3. Per the germline V gene, CDR1 is SGHAT and CDR2 is FQNNGV. In nucleotides, the CDR3 is TGTGCCAGCAGCTCAGGACACGGCCTAAGCACAGATACGCAGTATTTT. It specifies CASSSGHGLSTDTQYF.

This chain joins TRBV7-8 and TRBJ2-2; D is perhaps TRBD1 (6 bases). The germline V gene encodes CDR1 SGHVS and CDR2 FQNEAQ. The CDR3 consists of 19 residues. V was shortened by 5 bases and J by 0 bases, with 22 bases between the two germline ends. The CDR3, as DNA: TGTGCCAGCAGCCCCGGAATAATACAGGGAAAAACGAACACCGGGGAGCTGTTTTTT. This sequence encodes CASSPGIIQGKTNTGELFF. Based on the CDR3 plus reference TRBV7-8 and TRBJ2-2, the full variable domain is GAGVSQSPRYKVAKRGQDVALRCDPISGHVSLFWYQQALGQGPEFLTYFQNEAQLDKSGLPSDRFFAERPEGSVSTLKIQRTQQEDSAVYLCASSPGIIQGKTNTGELFFGEGSRLTVL.

Notes on this clone: A junction end diverges from the germline sequence, so it may reflect a read error. The chain employs TRBV20-1 and TRBJ2-5, with a weak D call TRBD2 (5 bases). The CDR3 has 11 amino acids. From germline, CDR1 is DFQATT and CDR2 SNEGSKA (reference sequence). The CDR3 DNA follows: TGCAGTGCCGAAGGAGGTCAGAGCCTAAACTTC. Its protein is CSAEGGQSLNF.

This chain uses TRBV9 with TRBJ2-1; D is possibly TRBD2 (5 bases). The CDR3 is made up of 13 amino acids. Trimming removed 0 bases at V and 13 bases at J, with 14 bases between. Germline V lookup: CDR1 SGDLS, CDR2 YYNGEE. This CDR3 reads CASSVGRLPPQFF. The DNA for the CDR3 is TGTGCCAGCAGCGTAGGACGACTACCCCCTCAGTTCTTC.

This chain links TRBV3-1 (or the pseudogene TRBV3-2) with TRBJ2-6, with a tentative D call TRBD2 (6 bases). The germline V gene has CDR1 LGHDT and CDR2 YNNKEL (reference sequence). CDR3 length: 16 residues. V was trimmed by 3 bases and J by 1 base, leaving 10 bases between them. The CDR3 region has the DNA TGTGCCAGCAGCCAGGGTGGGGGGTCTGGGGCCAACGTCCTGACTTTC. Amino acids: CASSQGGGSGANVLTF.

This clone was observed a single time. The V and J genes are TRBV2 and TRBJ2-3; 8 nucleotides line up with TRBD2. Per the germline V gene, CDR1 is SNHLY and CDR2 is FYNNEI. The CDR3 runs to 16 residues. The J segment lost 1 base and the V segment lost 0 bases, leaving 3 bases of the junction unmatched. For the CDR3, the DNA is TGTGCCAGCAGTGAAGCGCCTAGCGGGCGCACAGATACGCAGTATTTT. Its translation is CASSEAPSGRTDTQYF.

The genes are TRBV7-2 and TRBJ2-3, with a weak D call TRBD1 (6 bases). V was clipped by 4 bases and J by 0 bases, with 8 bases between them. The CDR3 length is 14 residues. Germline values: CDR1 SGHTA, CDR2 FQGNSA. CDR3 in DNA: TGTGCCAGCAGCTCCCAGGGGAGCACAGATACGCAGTATTTT. Translating it yields CASSSQGSTDTQYF.

The chain joins TRBV7-9 to TRBJ1-2, with TRBD1 matching over 7 bases. The germline V gene has CDR1 SEHNR and CDR2 FQNEAQ (reference sequence). Trimming cost V 1 base and J 1 base; bases outside gene matches: 6. This CDR3 region has 16 residues. The CDR3 region has the DNA TGTGCCAGCAGCTTAGGCGCGACAGGGCATAACTATGGCTACACCTTC. Its translation: CASSLGATGHNYGYTF.

V is TRBV18 and J is TRBJ2-3, with 9 bases identical to TRBD1. Trimming took 3 bases from V and 5 from J; bases not matched to a gene: 6. Germline V CDR1 and CDR2: KGHSH, LQKENI. The CDR3 spans 15 residues. DNA for the CDR3: TGTGCCAGCTCACCGGGACAGGGAGCCCGAGATACGCAGTATTTT. Protein: CASSPGQGARDTQYF.

The rearrangement uses TRBV3-1 (or the pseudogene TRBV3-2) and TRBJ2-7, with D possibly matching TRBD1 (6 bases). V dropped 3 bases and J dropped 3 bases, with 9 bases sitting between them. The CDR3 runs to 13 residues. Germline V gene lookup returns CDR1 LGHDT and CDR2 YNNKEL (reference sequence). The CDR3 loop is CASSQGAVYEQYF. The CDR3 nucleotides are TGTGCCAGCAGCCAGGGGGCTGTCTACGAGCAGTACTTC.

The chain has TRBV19 and TRBJ1-5; 7 bases fit TRBD1. Losses at the gene ends were 6 bases for V and 6 bases for J; bases not matched to a gene: 14. The CDR3 is 16 residues long. Germline V gene lookup returns CDR1 LNHDA and CDR2 SQIVND (reference sequence). The CDR3 region has the DNA TGTGCCAGTAGCACTCGATCAGGGGGAAGGGGTCAGCCCCAGCATTTT. It is translated as CASSTRSGGRGQPQHF.

A few counts support this clone. The chain links TRBV29-1 to TRBJ2-1; D uncertain. The germline V gene encodes CDR1 SQVTM and CDR2 ANQGSEA. This CDR3 comprises 12 residues. The V and J ends lost 4 bases and 2 bases respectively, with 6 bases between them. The CDR3 region is CSVVATYNEQFF. As DNA, the CDR3 is TGCAGCGTTGTAGCTACCTACAATGAGCAGTTCTTC.

The chain couples TRBV5-6 to TRBJ2-7; D possibly corresponds to TRBD1 (6 bases). This CDR3 has 14 residues. Trimming took off 5 bases at V and 2 bases at J, with 14 bases between the two ends. Germline V lookup: CDR1 SGHDT, CDR2 YYEEEE. Written as DNA, the CDR3 is TGTGCCAGCAGGCTCTACGACAGGCCCTACGAGCAGTACTTC. Translated, it gives CASRLYDRPYEQYF.

The chain's CDR3 is CASSFLAGEGDTQYF. In DNA form, the CDR3 reads TGCGCCAGCAGCTTCTTAGCGGGGGAAGGGGATACGCAGTATTTT. The chain employs TRBV5-1 and TRBJ2-3, with 9 bases that match TRBD2. Germline V gene lookup returns CDR1 SGHRS and CDR2 YFSETQ. This CDR3 has 15 residues. The V gene end was trimmed by 2 bases and the J gene end by 6 bases; junction bases not matched to a gene: 7.

The J gene is TRBJ1-1, the V gene TRBV6-1, with unresolved D. The germline V and J ends were trimmed by 2 bases and 1 base, with 17 bases remaining between them. Germline assignment: CDR1 MNHNS and CDR2 SASEGT. CDR3 length: 17 amino acids. Written as DNA, the CDR3 is TGTGCCAGCAGTGAAAGTCATGGGAGTCTGGGGAACACTGAAGCTTTCTTT. This gives the protein CASSESHGSLGNTEAFF.

The V gene is TRBV28, the J gene TRBJ2-1, with TRBD2 identical over 11 bases. J was trimmed by 7 bases and V by 6 bases; bases with no gene match: 11. CDR3 length equals 16 residues. Germline lookup yields CDR1 MDHEN and CDR2 SYDVKM. The CDR3 protein is CASSFILAGGGNEQFF. In DNA form, the CDR3 reads TGTGCCAGCAGCTTCATCCTAGCGGGGGGCGGGAATGAGCAGTTCTTC.

This clone was counted once. In nucleotides, the CDR3 is TGTGCCACCTCTGGACAGAAGAACACTGAAGCTTTCTTT. This encodes CATSGQKNTEAFF. The J gene is TRBJ1-1, the V gene TRBV28, with a possible D match to TRBD1 (6 bases). Germline V CDR1 and CDR2: MDHEN, SYDVKM. V was pared by 10 bases and J by 1 base, with 13 bases between. The CDR3 covers 13 residues.

The chain couples TRBV6-1 to TRBJ1-5, with TRBD1 as a possible D gene (6 bases). Between the trimmed V and J ends, which lost 3 bases and 6 bases, there was a span of 15 bases. The CDR3 contains 15 residues. Germline V CDR1 and CDR2: MNHNS, SASEGT. CDR3 nucleotide sequence: TGTGCCAGCAGTGATGGTTCAGGGACAAGTCAGCCCCAGCATTTT. This codes for CASSDGSGTSQPQHF.